This is a list of T cell receptor beta chains from one sample in a study of cytomegalovirus exposure and HLA in healthy donors. Sequencing used immunoSEQ multiplex PCR; TCRdb keeps in-frame clones, though not all of them. The sample includes about 230,000 clones, over 75% of them seen just once. Sequenced material: PBMCs. These receptors all stem from a boy aged 5-17 years in good health and CMV-seronegative. Both conserved end residues are part of each CDR3. A D gene is named only where the DNA matches it firmly. Clone size appears in some rows only: once, few, many, or a class for an expanded clone.

TRBV10-3,TRBD2,17,NA,TRBJ2-3,TGTGCCATCAGTGATGGACTAGCGGGGGCTAGCACAGATACGCAGTATTTT,CAISDGLAGASTDTQYF
TRBV11-2,NA,17,NA,TRBJ2-1,TGTGCCAGCAGCTTAGATCACCGAATTAACAGCTACAATGAGCAGTTCTTC,CASSLDHRINSYNEQFF
TRBV19,NA,13,NA,TRBJ1-5,TGTGCCAGTAGCGGCGGGGGCAATCAGCCCCAGCATTTT,CASSGGGNQPQHF
TRBV13,TRBD2,15,NA,TRBJ2-2,TGTGCCAGCAGCCAATTAGCGGGTGAAACCGGGGAGCTGTTTTTT,CASSQLAGETGELFF
TRBV30,NA,17,NA,TRBJ2-7,TGTGACGATCTTAGACTGTTAGGGAGCGAGCTTACCTACGAGCAGTACTTC,CDDLRLLGSELTYEQYF
TRBV30,TRBD1,15,few,TRBJ1-2,TGTGCCTGGAGTGCTCACAGGGGGGCTAACTATGGCTACACCTTC,CAWSAHRGANYGYTF
TRBV18,NA,16,NA,TRBJ1-2,TGTGCCAGCTCCCAAGCAGTGACAGGCTCTAACTATGGCTACACCTTC,CASSQAVTGSNYGYTF
TRBV6-5,NA,15,few,TRBJ1-1,TGTGCCAGCAGTTACTTTCTCGGGGGGAACACTGAAGCTTTCTTT,CASSYFLGGNTEAFF
TRBV6-1,TRBD1,17,NA,TRBJ2-7,TGTGCCAGCAGTGAAAGTCCGGGGACAGCGGTCTCCTACGAGCAGTACTTC,CASSESPGTAVSYEQYF
TRBV7-2,TRBD1,15,few,TRBJ2-7,TGTGCCAGCAGCTTATCTCCAGGGGGCTACTACGAGCAGTACTTC,CASSLSPGGYYEQYF